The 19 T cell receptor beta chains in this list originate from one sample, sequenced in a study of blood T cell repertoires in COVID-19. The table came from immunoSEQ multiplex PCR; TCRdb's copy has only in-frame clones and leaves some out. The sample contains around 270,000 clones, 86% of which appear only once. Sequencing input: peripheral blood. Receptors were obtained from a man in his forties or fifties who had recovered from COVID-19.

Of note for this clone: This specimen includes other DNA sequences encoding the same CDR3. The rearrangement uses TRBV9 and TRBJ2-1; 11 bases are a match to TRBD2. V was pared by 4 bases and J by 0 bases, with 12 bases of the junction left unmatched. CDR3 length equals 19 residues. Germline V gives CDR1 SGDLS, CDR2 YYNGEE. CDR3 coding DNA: TGTGCCAGCAGCCCCCGAGGGCTAGCGGGAGGAAGCTCCTACAATGAGCAGTTCTTC. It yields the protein CASSPRGLAGGSSYNEQFF.

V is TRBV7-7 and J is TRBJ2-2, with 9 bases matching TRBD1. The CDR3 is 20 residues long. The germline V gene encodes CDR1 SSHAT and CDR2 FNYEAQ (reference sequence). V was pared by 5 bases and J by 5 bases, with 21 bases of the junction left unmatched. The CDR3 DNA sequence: TGTGCCAGCAGCCCCACCCCGGGACAGGGAATTTGGTCCCCTACCGGGGAGCTGTTTTTT. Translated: CASSPTPGQGIWSPTGELFF.

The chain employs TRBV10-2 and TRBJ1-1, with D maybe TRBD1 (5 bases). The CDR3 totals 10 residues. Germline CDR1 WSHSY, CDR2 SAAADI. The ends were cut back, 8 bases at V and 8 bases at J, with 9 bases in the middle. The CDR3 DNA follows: TGCGCCAGCCGGGGGGTGGAAGCTTTCTTT. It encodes CASRGVEAFF.

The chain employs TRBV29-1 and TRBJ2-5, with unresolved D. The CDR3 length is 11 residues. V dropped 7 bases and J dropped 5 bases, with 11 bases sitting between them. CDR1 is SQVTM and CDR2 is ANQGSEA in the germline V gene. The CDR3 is CSALTRETQYF. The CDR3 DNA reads TGCAGCGCGCTAACCCGGGAGACCCAGTACTTC.

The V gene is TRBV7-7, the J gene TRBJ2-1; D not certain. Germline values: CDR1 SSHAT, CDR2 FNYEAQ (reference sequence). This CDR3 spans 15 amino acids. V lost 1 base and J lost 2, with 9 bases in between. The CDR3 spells CASSLGPTTYNEQFF. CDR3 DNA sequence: TGTGCCAGCAGCTTAGGTCCTACCACCTACAATGAGCAGTTCTTC. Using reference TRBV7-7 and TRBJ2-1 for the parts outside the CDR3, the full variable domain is GAGVSQSPRYKVTKRGQDVTLRCDPISSHATLYWYQQALGQGPEFLTYFNYEAQPDKSGLPSDRFSAERPEGSISTLTIQRTEQRDSAMYRCASSLGPTTYNEQFFGPGTRLTVL.

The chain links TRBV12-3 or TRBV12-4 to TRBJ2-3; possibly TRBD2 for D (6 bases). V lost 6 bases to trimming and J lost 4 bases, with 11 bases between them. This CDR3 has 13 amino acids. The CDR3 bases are TGTGCCAGCAGGGTCGGGGGTGCAGATACGCAGTATTTT. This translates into CASRVGGADTQYF.

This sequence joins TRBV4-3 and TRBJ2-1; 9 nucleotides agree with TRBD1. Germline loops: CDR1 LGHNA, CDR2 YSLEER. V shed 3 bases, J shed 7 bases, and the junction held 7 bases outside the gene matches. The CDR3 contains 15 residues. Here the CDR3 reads CASSHVQGALNEQFF. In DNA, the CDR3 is TGCGCCAGCAGCCACGTACAGGGGGCTTTGAATGAGCAGTTCTTC.

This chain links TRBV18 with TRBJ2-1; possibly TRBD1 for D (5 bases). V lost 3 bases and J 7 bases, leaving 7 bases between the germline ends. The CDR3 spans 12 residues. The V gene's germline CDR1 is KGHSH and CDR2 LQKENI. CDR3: CASSPDRNEQFF. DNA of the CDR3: TGTGCCAGCTCACCCGACAGAAATGAGCAGTTCTTC. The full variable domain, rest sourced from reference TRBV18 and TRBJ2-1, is NAGVMQNPRHLVRRRGQEARLRCSPMKGHSHVYWYRQLPEEGLKFMVYLQKENIIDESGMPKERFSAEFPKEGPSILRIQQVVRGDSAAYFCASSPDRNEQFFGPGTRLTVL.

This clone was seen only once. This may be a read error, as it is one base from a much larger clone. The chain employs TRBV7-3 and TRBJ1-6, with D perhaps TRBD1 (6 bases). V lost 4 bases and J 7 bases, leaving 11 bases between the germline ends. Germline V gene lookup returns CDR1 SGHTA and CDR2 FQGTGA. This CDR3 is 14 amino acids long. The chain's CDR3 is CASSSTGGNSPLHF. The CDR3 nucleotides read TGTGCCAGCAGCTCGACAGGAGGAAATTCACCCCTCCACTTT. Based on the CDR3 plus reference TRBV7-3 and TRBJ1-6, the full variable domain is GAGVSQTPSNKVTEKGKYVELRCDPISGHTALYWYRQSLGQGPEFLIYFQGTGAADDSGLPNDRFFAVRPEGSVSTLKIQRTERGDSAVYLCASSSTGGNSPLHFGNGTRLTVT.

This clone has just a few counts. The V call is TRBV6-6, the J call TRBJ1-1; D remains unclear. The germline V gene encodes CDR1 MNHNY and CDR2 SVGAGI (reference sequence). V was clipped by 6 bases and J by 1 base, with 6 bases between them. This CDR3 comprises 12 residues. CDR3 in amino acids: CASSTGNTEAFF. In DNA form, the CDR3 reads TGTGCCAGCAGCACCGGGAACACTGAAGCTTTCTTT.

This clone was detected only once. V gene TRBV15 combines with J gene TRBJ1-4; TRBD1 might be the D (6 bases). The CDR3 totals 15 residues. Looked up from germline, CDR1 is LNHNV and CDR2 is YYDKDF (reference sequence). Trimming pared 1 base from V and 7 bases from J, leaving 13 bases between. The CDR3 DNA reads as TGTGCCACCAGCAGAGTGGGGCCCAGGGGTGAAAAACTGTTTTTT. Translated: CATSRVGPRGEKLFF.

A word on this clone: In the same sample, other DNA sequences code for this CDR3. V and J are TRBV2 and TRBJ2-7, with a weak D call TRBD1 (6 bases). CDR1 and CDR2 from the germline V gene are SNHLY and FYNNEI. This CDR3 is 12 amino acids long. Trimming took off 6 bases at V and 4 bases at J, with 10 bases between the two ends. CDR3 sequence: CASSEQGYEQYF. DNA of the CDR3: TGTGCCAGCAGCGAACAGGGTTACGAGCAGTACTTC.

The CDR3 sequence: CASSTSGGFQETQYF. In DNA, the CDR3 is TGCGCCAGCTCTACTAGCGGGGGATTCCAAGAGACCCAGTACTTC. This chain connects TRBV5-1 to TRBJ2-5, with TRBD2 identical over 11 bases. With V trimmed by 7 bases and J by 1 base, 6 bases remained unmatched. Germline CDR1 is SGHRS and CDR2 is YFSETQ. This CDR3 region has 15 residues.

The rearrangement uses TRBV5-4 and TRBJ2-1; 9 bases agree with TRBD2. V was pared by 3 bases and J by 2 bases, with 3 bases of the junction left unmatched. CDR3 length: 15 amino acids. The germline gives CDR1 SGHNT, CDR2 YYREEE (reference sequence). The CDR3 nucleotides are TGTGCCAGCAGCTACAGCGGGGGGCCCTACAATGAGCAGTTCTTC. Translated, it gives CASSYSGGPYNEQFF.

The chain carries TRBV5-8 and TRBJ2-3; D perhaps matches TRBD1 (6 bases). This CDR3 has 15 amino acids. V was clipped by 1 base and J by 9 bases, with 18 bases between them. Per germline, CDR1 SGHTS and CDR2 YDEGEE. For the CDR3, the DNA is TGTGCCAGCAGCTTGTTACTCCAGGGGATGGGAACGCAGTATTTT. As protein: CASSLLLQGMGTQYF.

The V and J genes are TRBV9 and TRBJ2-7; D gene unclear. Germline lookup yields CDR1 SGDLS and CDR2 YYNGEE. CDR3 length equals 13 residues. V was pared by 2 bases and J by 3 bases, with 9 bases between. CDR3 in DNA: TGTGCCAGCAGCGTTCAAGCCGACTACGAGCAGTACTTC. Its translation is CASSVQADYEQYF.

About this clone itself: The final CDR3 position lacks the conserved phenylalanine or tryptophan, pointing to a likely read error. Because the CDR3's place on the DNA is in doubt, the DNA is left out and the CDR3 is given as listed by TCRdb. The CDR3 loop is CASSLGARGGHL. The J gene is TRBJ2-7, the V gene TRBV5-6; the DNA was not compared with TRBD2, the D call given in the table. Germline loops: CDR1 SGHDT, CDR2 YYEEEE. The CDR3 is 12 residues long, ends included.

Written as DNA, the CDR3 is TGTGCCAGCAGCTTGGACAGGGGATTAAACTATGGCTACACCTTC. Translated: CASSLDRGLNYGYTF. V and J are TRBV5-5 and TRBJ1-2; 7 nucleotides match TRBD1. This CDR3 is 15 amino acids long. Trimming at V came to 0 bases and at J to 2 bases, leaving 4 bases not matched to a gene. The germline gives CDR1 SGHKS, CDR2 YYEKEE (reference sequence).

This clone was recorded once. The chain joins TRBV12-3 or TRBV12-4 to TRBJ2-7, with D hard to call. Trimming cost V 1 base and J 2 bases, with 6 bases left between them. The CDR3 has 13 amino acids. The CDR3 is CASSLGAAYEQYF. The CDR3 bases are TGTGCCAGCAGTTTAGGCGCGGCCTACGAGCAGTACTTC.